Shown below are 10 T cell receptor delta chains from a single sample sequenced in a study of gamma-delta T cells after stem cell transplantation. TCRdb ran CATT on the RT-PCR reads. The table lists about 2,500 delta-chain clones, 1.5% to 2% of them singletons. Sequenced material: gamma-delta T cells. These receptors were obtained from a human donor. It is not recorded whose cells these are; they may come from a transplant donor.

The table lists this clone with a few counts. It is likely a read error: a sequence one base away is far more abundant. The chain couples TRDV2 to TRDJ1, with 13 bases lining up with TRDD3. The length of the CDR3 is 17 residues. The germline gives CDR1 GEAIGNYY, CDR2 EKD. This CDR3 is CARDSVLGDTGTDKLIF. The CDR3 DNA is TGTGCCCGTGATTCTGTACTGGGGGATACGGGGACCGATAAACTCATCTTT.

Relative to its sample, this clone is medium-sized. Other DNA sequences in the same sample also yield this CDR3. The CDR3 is CACDPLFTGGSPQYTDKLIF. The CDR3 nucleotides read TGTGCCTGTGACCCCCTGTTTACTGGGGGATCGCCCCAGTACACCGATAAACTCATCTTT. This sequence joins TRDV2 and TRDJ1, with TRDD3 matching over 10 bases. J lost 0 bases, V lost 3 bases, and 18 bases had no gene match. CDR1 and CDR2 (germline): GEAIGNYY, EKD. This CDR3 region has 20 residues.

As concerns this clone: This may arise from a read error, as a much more abundant clone is one base away. This sample includes further DNA sequences coding for the same CDR3. The genes are TRDV2 and TRDJ1; 12 nucleotides align to TRDD3. Germline CDR1 and CDR2: GEAIGNYY and EKD. This CDR3 has 17 residues. The chain's CDR3 is CACDTLGDTRYTDKLIF. Here the CDR3 DNA reads TGTGCCTGTGACACTCTGGGGGATACGCGTTACACCGATAAGCTCATCTTT.

By share of the sample, this clone is hyperexpanded. This CDR3 is also generated by other DNA sequences in the sample. This rearrangement joins TRDV1 to TRDJ1, with 10 positions matching TRDD3. The CDR3 runs 18 residues. V gave up 1 base and J gave up 10 bases; unmatched junction bases: 18. Germline lookup yields CDR1 TSWWSYY and CDR2 QGS. CDR3 coding DNA: TGTGCTCTTGGGGAACCAGGCCCCTGTACTGGGGGATGTGGGAGACTCATCTTT. It is translated as CALGEPGPCTGGCGRLIF.

A word on this clone: This clone may be a read error of a much larger clone one base away. Other DNA sequences from this sample encode an identical CDR3 as well. The chain uses TRDV1 and TRDJ1; the D gene could be TRDD2 or TRDD3 (8 bases each). This CDR3 is built from 22 residues. The germline V gene has CDR1 TSWWSYY and CDR2 QGS. This CDR3 reads CALGERAFLVPWGMGDTDKLIF. The CDR3, as DNA: TGCGCTCTTGGGGAACGGGCCTTCCTAGTTCCTTGGGGGATGGGGGACACCGATAAACTCATCTTT.

Concerning this clone itself: This likely came from a read error, as a far larger clone is one base away. The sample has other DNA sequences that encode this CDR3 too. The CDR3 loop is CALGDLRLVWFDTPDYTDKLIF. CDR3 bases: TGTGCTCTTGGGGACTTACGGCTAGTTTGGTTTGACACTCCCGACTACACCGATAAACTCATCTTT. V and J are TRDV1 and TRDJ1, with no clear D. The CDR3 has 22 amino acids. V lost 3 bases, J lost 0 bases, and 32 bases lay in between. The V gene's germline CDR1 is TSWWSYY and CDR2 QGS.

This clone is categorized as medium-sized. The genes are TRDV2 and TRDJ1, with 12 bases matching TRDD3. Per the germline V gene, CDR1 is GEAIGNYY and CDR2 is EKD. This CDR3 has 18 amino acids. V lost 3 bases, J lost 0 bases, and 10 bases stayed unmatched. CDR3 in amino acids: CACDPVLGDTGDTDKLIF. The CDR3 nucleotides read TGTGCCTGTGACCCCGTACTGGGGGATACCGGAGACACCGATAAACTCATCTTT.

This clone was seen only a few times. TCRdb attributes to this sequence the protein of a much larger clone, which differs from the DNA translation at residue 9; a read error is likely, and the protein displayed is translated from the DNA. The V call is TRDV2, the J call TRDJ1, with D maybe TRDD3 (5 bases). CDR1 is GEAIGNYY, CDR2 EKD, per germline. This CDR3 is built from 15 residues. The germline V and J ends were trimmed by 0 bases and 1 base, with 11 bases remaining between them. CDR3 DNA: TGTGCCTGTGACACCGTGGGGACGAGCACCGATAAACTCATCTTT. This sequence encodes CACDTVGTSTDKLIF.

To note about this clone: It is likely a read error: a sequence one base away is far more abundant. The gene calls are TRDV2 and TRDJ1; D gene ambiguous. The CDR3 extends over 14 amino acids. Germline lookup yields CDR1 GEAIGNYY and CDR2 EKD. CDR3 nucleotide sequence: TGTGCCTGTGACACCGTTGGGTTCACCGATAAACTCACCTTT. Its translation is CACDTVGFTDKLTF.

Comment on this clone: A single base is all that separates this from a far larger clone, so a read error is likely. Different DNA sequences within this sample yield the same CDR3. The V gene is TRDV2, the J gene TRDJ1; TRDD3 aligns across 12 bases. The CDR3 has 20 residues. The germline gives CDR1 GEAIGNYY, CDR2 EKD. CDR3 sequence (DNA): TGTGCCTGCGACACTCTACGGTCTGGGGGATACGATCGGGACACCGATAAACTCATCTTT. Its translation is CACDTLRSGGYDRDTDKLIF.